This T cell receptor beta chain was found in a study of T-cell reconstitution after alpha-beta-depleted transplantation in children. Trimming cost V 2 bases and J 2 bases, with 9 bases left between them. The CDR3 totals 13 residues. The germline CDR1 and CDR2 sequences are SQVTM and ANQGSEA. During its preparation, the TCRbeta library received unique molecular identifiers. TCRdb reanalysed the PCR reads using MiXCR and keeps one entry per CDR3 protein. The top ten hold just over 2% of the sample, which has over 450,000 distinct CDR3 sequences, over 9.5% seen once. This clonotype was found many times. This TCR was sampled from a child between 2 and 9 years old with inherited bone marrow failure, due to receive a stem cell transplant. Here the sequenced sample was PBMCs, taken before TCRalphabeta/CD19-depleted stem cell transplant. This chain joins TRBV29-1 and TRBJ2-5, with D possibly TRBD2 on 6 matching bases. DNA of the CDR3: TGCAGCGTTGAACGGGACTTACAAGAGACCCAGTACTTC. Residues: CSVERDLQETQYF.